Following are 10 T cell receptor beta chains from one sample sequenced in a study of blood T cells in healthy people across ages. Together with a sample-barcoded 5' primer, a J-beta primer mix was included in a second PCR lasting 7 to 11 cycles. MiXCR, applied by TCRdb to the 5' RACE reads, yields one record per CDR3 protein. The sample has about 1.4 million distinct CDR3 sequences; around 59% are singletons. Sequencing was done on a sample of blood. All receptors derive from a man aged 18 to 30 in good health.

There are a few counts of this clonotype. J is TRBJ1-1 and V is TRBV5-1, with D tentatively TRBD1 (6 bases). Germline V gene sequence: CDR1 SGHRS, CDR2 YFSETQ. The V and J ends lost 1 base and 2 bases respectively, with 12 bases between them. The CDR3 runs to 15 residues. The CDR3 loop reads CASSLQGQGNTEAFF. In DNA form, the CDR3 reads TGCGCCAGCAGCTTGCAGGGACAAGGAAACACTGAAGCTTTCTTT.

The chain employs TRBV27 and TRBJ1-4; unclear D gene. Trimming left V 3 bases short and J 3 bases short, with 8 bases between. Per the germline V gene, CDR1 is MNHEY and CDR2 is SMNVEV (reference sequence). The CDR3 runs to 14 residues. CDR3 amino acids: CASSFRPSNEKLFF. The CDR3 bases are TGTGCCAGCAGTTTCCGACCTTCTAATGAAAAACTGTTTTTT.

The chain recombines TRBV5-1 with TRBJ2-1; 10 nucleotides agree with TRBD2. V lost 4 bases, J lost 8 bases, and 12 bases stayed unmatched. Germline V lookup: CDR1 SGHRS, CDR2 YFSETQ. The CDR3 loop spans 16 amino acids. The CDR3 DNA reads TGCGCCAGCAGCCGCCAAGGGGCTAGCGGGAGATATGAGCAGTTCTTC. This encodes CASSRQGASGRYEQFF.

The genes are TRBV10-3 and TRBJ2-1; 8 bases map to TRBD2. The CDR3 covers 15 residues. V lost 3 bases and J lost 4; bases outside the gene matches: 5. Germline V CDR1 and CDR2: ENHRY, SYGVKD. CDR3 coding DNA: TGTGCCATCAGTGAAGAGCGGGAGACGTACAATGAGCAGTTCTTC. Translation gives CAISEERETYNEQFF.

This clonotype has more than one count but fewer than ten. The genes are TRBV24-1 and TRBJ2-3, with D hard to call. This CDR3 spans 15 amino acids. Per the germline V gene, CDR1 is KGHDR and CDR2 is SFDVKD. V shed 3 bases and J shed 4 bases, with 13 bases lying between them. The DNA for the CDR3 is TGTGCCACCAGTGATCCGTCCCTTTCGTCAGATACGCAGTATTTT. It codes for CATSDPSLSSDTQYF.

This clonotype was seen a handful of times. The V call is TRBV6-5, the J call TRBJ2-3; D gene uncertain. The CDR3 totals 16 residues. Germline lookup yields CDR1 MNHEY and CDR2 SVGAGI. The V gene lost 0 bases and the J gene lost 2 bases, with 12 bases spanning the gap. The CDR3 loop reads CASSYSLGRATDTQYF. CDR3 nucleotides: TGTGCCAGCAGTTACTCGTTAGGCAGAGCCACAGATACGCAGTATTTT.

The chain's CDR3 is CASAVGLMGDTDTQYF. CDR3 nucleotides: TGCGCCAGCGCCGTTGGATTGATGGGGGACACAGATACGCAGTATTTT. V and J are TRBV5-1 and TRBJ2-3; TRBD1 or TRBD2 may be the D gene (5 bases each). The CDR3 is 16 amino acids. Trimming cost V 7 bases and J 2 bases, with 20 bases left between them. CDR1 is SGHRS, CDR2 YFSETQ, per germline.

The rearrangement uses TRBV7-6 and TRBJ2-5; 7 bases match TRBD2. After removal of 5 bases from V and 3 bases from J, the junction contained 6 bases not matched to a gene. The length of the CDR3 is 14 residues. Germline V lookup: CDR1 SGHVS, CDR2 FNYEAQ. The CDR3 DNA sequence: TGTGCCAGCAGCGACCCTCTAGCGGAAGAGACCCAGTACTTC. It specifies CASSDPLAEETQYF.

This rearrangement joins TRBV28 to TRBJ2-5, with 7 bases lining up with TRBD2. The CDR3 is 14 amino acids. Trimming took 6 bases from V and 5 from J; bases not matched to a gene: 9. Germline V gives CDR1 MDHEN, CDR2 SYDVKM. This CDR3 is CASRVPGGSETQYF. The CDR3 region has the DNA TGTGCCAGCAGAGTTCCCGGGGGGTCGGAGACCCAGTACTTC.

The chain has TRBV20-1 and TRBJ1-1, with a possible D match to TRBD1 (5 bases). Germline V gene lookup returns CDR1 DFQATT and CDR2 SNEGSKA (reference sequence). The CDR3 extends over 14 amino acids. Between the trimmed V and J ends, which lost 6 bases and 5 bases, there was a span of 19 bases. The CDR3 nucleotides are TGCAGTGCCCAAGGAGGTGGGAGGGGAACTGAAGCTTTCTTT. This encodes CSAQGGGRGTEAFF.